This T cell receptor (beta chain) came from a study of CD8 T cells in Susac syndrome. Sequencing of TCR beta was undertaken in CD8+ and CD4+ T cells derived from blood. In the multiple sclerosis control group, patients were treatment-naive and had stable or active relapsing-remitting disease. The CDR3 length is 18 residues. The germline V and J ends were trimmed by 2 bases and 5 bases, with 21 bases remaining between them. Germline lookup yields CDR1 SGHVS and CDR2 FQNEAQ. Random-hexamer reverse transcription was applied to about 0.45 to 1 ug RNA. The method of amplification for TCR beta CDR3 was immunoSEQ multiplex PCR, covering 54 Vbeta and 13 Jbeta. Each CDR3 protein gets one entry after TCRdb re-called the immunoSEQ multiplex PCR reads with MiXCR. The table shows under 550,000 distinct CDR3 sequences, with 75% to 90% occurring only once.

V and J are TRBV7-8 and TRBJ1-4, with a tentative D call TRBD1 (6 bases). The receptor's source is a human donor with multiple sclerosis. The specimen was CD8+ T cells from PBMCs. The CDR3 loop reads CASSLSTRYRDKNEKLFF. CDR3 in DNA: TGTGCCAGCAGCTTATCCACTAGATACCGGGACAAGAATGAAAAACTGTTTTTT.